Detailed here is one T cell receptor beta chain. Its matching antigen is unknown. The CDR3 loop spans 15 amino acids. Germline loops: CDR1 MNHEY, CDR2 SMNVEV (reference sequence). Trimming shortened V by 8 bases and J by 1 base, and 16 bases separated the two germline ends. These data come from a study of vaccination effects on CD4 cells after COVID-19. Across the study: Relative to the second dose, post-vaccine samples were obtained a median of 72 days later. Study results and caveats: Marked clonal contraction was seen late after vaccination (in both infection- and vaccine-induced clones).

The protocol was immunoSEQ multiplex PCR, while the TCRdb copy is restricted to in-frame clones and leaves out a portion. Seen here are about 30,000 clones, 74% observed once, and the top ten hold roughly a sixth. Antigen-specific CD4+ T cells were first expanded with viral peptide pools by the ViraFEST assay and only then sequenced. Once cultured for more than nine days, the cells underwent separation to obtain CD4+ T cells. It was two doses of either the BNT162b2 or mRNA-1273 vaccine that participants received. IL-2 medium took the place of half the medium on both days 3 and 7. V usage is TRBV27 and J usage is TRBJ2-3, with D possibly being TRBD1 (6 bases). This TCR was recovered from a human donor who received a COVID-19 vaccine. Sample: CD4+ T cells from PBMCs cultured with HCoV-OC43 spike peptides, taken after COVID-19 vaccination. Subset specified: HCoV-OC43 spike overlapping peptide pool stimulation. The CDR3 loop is CASGDWDKGTDTQYF. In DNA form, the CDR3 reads TGTGCCAGCGGCGATTGGGACAAGGGCACAGATACGCAGTATTTT.